The 17 T cell receptor beta chains reported below all come from one sample, sequenced in a study of graft-versus-host responses after intestinal transplantation. Libraries were prepared by immunoSEQ multiplex PCR; TCRdb keeps only in-frame clonotypes and omits some of them. The sample has 8,000 to 9,000 clones, approximately 30% seen once. The specimen comprised alloreactive CD4+ T cells from a mixed lymphocyte reaction culture, sampled before intestinal transplant. Subset of the sample: CFSE-low proliferating T cells sorted from roughly six-day pre-transplant mixed lymphocyte reaction (GvH or HvG direction). The source is a human patient who received an intestinal transplant.

This clone was detected once. V is TRBV9 and J is TRBJ1-3; a weak D match, TRBD1 (6 bases). V lost 4 bases and J 8 bases, leaving 22 bases between the germline ends. The CDR3 contains 16 residues. The V gene's germline CDR1 is SGDLS and CDR2 YYNGEE. In DNA form, the CDR3 reads TGTGCCAGCAGCCGAACGGACAGTGGACCTGGGCACACCATATATTTT. Translated, it gives CASSRTDSGPGHTIYF.

The chain recombines TRBV12-5 with TRBJ2-7; 8 bases align to TRBD2. This CDR3 is built from 16 residues. CDR1 and CDR2 from the germline V gene are LGHNT and FRNRAP. Germline trimming cut 5 bases from V and 0 bases from J; bases unmatched to any gene: 9. For the CDR3, the DNA is TGTGCTAGTGGTCCCATCTGTAGCGGGGCCTCCTACGAGCAGTACTTC. It is translated as CASGPICSGASYEQYF.

This chain uses TRBV18 with TRBJ2-3, with TRBD1 identical over 7 bases. The V and J ends lost 4 bases and 3 bases, in that order; junction bases with no gene match: 16. The CDR3 consists of 18 residues. Germline lookup yields CDR1 KGHSH and CDR2 LQKENI. This CDR3 is CASSLKPTTGVRTDTQYF. CDR3 in DNA: TGTGCCAGCTCACTGAAACCTACAACAGGGGTTAGGACAGATACGCAGTATTTT. The full variable domain, with the rest looked up from reference TRBV18 and TRBJ2-3, is NAGVMQNPRHLVRRRGQEARLRCSPMKGHSHVYWYRQLPEEGLKFMVYLQKENIIDESGMPKERFSAEFPKEGPSILRIQQVVRGDSAAYFCASSLKPTTGVRTDTQYFGPGTRLTVL.

To note about this clone: Sequence at one end of the junction differs from germline and may be a read error. The chain joins TRBV29-1 to TRBJ2-3, with D perhaps matching TRBD1 (6 bases). Germline-derived CDR1 and CDR2 are SQVTM and ANQGSEA. This CDR3 is 12 amino acids long. CDR3 sequence: CSAEQGADTQYF. In DNA, the CDR3 is TGCAGCGCTGAACAGGGTGCAGATACGCAGTATTTT.

The chain employs TRBV5-8 and TRBJ1-1; 7 bases fit TRBD1. V lost 0 bases, J lost 1 base, and 9 bases stayed unmatched. Germline V gene sequence: CDR1 SGHTS, CDR2 YDEGEE. The CDR3 loop spans 17 amino acids. In DNA, the CDR3 is TGTGCCAGCAGCTTGGCCACAGGGGCGCGGGGGAACACTGAAGCTTTCTTT. This encodes CASSLATGARGNTEAFF.

This clone was detected a few times. J is TRBJ2-5 and V is TRBV7-8; D is unresolved. Trimming pared 4 bases from V and 5 bases from J, leaving 5 bases between. The CDR3 covers 11 residues. Germline V gene sequence: CDR1 SGHVS, CDR2 FQNEAQ. CDR3 sequence reads: CASSSEETQYF. The CDR3 nucleotides are TGTGCCAGCAGCTCCGAGGAGACCCAGTACTTC.

By share of the sample, this clone is medium-sized (0.01 to 0.1%). The CDR3 coding sequence is TGTGCCAGTAGTACCCCGGACGGAGGAAAACTCGGGAGTCAGCCCCAGCATTTT. Residues: CASSTPDGGKLGSQPQHF. The V call is TRBV19, the J call TRBJ1-5; the D is unclear. This CDR3 spans 18 amino acids. Trimming removed 4 bases at V and 6 bases at J, with 25 bases between. Germline CDR1 LNHDA, CDR2 SQIVND (reference sequence).

The rearrangement joins TRBV6-1 to TRBJ2-3; the match to TRBD2 covers 7 bases. Germline V lookup: CDR1 MNHNS, CDR2 SASEGT. V lost 4 bases to trimming and J lost 3 bases; unmatched junction nucleotides: 19. The CDR3 consists of 19 residues. In DNA, the CDR3 is TGTGCCAGCAGTGGAATCCGGGGGAGGGGAGGATATCGGACAGATACGCAGTATTTT. Translated, it gives CASSGIRGRGGYRTDTQYF.

The rearrangement joins TRBV18 to TRBJ1-2, with 7 bases aligning to TRBD1. From germline, CDR1 is KGHSH and CDR2 LQKENI. Unmatched junction bases numbered 9, after V lost 1 base and J lost 1 base. The CDR3 is 17 residues long. The CDR3 loop reads CASSPLPRTGNNYGYTF. CDR3 coding DNA: TGTGCCAGCTCACCACTTCCCCGGACAGGCAATAACTATGGCTACACCTTC. Drawing the rest from reference TRBV18 and TRBJ1-2, the complete variable domain is NAGVMQNPRHLVRRRGQEARLRCSPMKGHSHVYWYRQLPEEGLKFMVYLQKENIIDESGMPKERFSAEFPKEGPSILRIQQVVRGDSAAYFCASSPLPRTGNNYGYTFGSGTRLTVV.

V gene TRBV30 combines with J gene TRBJ2-2; tentatively, D is TRBD1 (6 bases). The CDR3 length is 13 residues. Looked up from germline, CDR1 is GTSNPN and CDR2 is SVGIG (reference sequence). Trimming pared 4 bases from V and 8 bases from J, leaving 14 bases between. The CDR3 DNA follows: TGTGCCTGGACCGGGACAAGCGATGGGGAGCTGTTTTTT. As protein: CAWTGTSDGELFF. The variable domain in full, completed from reference TRBV30 and TRBJ2-2, reads SQTIHQWPATLVQPVGSPLSLECTVEGTSNPNLYWYRQAAGRGLQLLFYSVGIGQISSEVPQNLSASRPQDRQFILSSKKLLLSDSGFYLCAWTGTSDGELFFGEGSRLTVL.

This clone was observed a handful of times. The V gene is TRBV10-3, the J gene TRBJ1-2; D not resolved. The CDR3 spans 12 residues. Trimming shortened V by 8 bases and J by 0 bases, and 7 bases separated the two germline ends. The germline CDR1 and CDR2 sequences are ENHRY and SYGVKD. The CDR3 nucleotides are TGTGCCATCGGTGGAGCTAACTATGGCTACACCTTC. It codes for CAIGGANYGYTF.

Only a few counts were recorded for this clone. The gene calls are TRBV19 and TRBJ1-1; D might be TRBD1 (5 bases). CDR1 and CDR2 (germline): LNHDA, SQIVND (reference sequence). The V and J ends lost 5 bases and 4 bases respectively, with 17 bases between them. The CDR3 runs to 15 residues. The CDR3 coding sequence is TGTGCCAGTAGTTTTGGGATGGACACTGGCACTGAAGCTTTCTTT. It is translated as CASSFGMDTGTEAFF.

This clone is medium-sized. The V call is TRBV6-1, the J call TRBJ1-3; D uncertain. Germline values: CDR1 MNHNS, CDR2 SASEGT. Trimming stripped 3 bases from V and 1 base from J, with 7 bases between. The CDR3 length is 14 residues. This CDR3 reads CASSESASGNTIYF. The CDR3, as DNA: TGTGCCAGCAGTGAGAGTGCTTCTGGAAACACCATATATTTT.

This clone has just a few counts. The chain is built from TRBV5-4 and TRBJ1-6, with D perhaps TRBD1 (6 bases). Germline CDR1 reads SGHNT; CDR2 reads YYREEE (reference sequence). CDR3 length: 14 residues. V lost 4 bases and J 10 bases, leaving 15 bases between the germline ends. In DNA form, the CDR3 reads TGTGCCAGCAGCCGGACAGAGATTAACTCACCCCTCCACTTT. Translating gives CASSRTEINSPLHF.

V is TRBV2 and J is TRBJ2-2; 10 bases line up with TRBD2. CDR3 length: 18 residues. Germline V gene sequence: CDR1 SNHLY, CDR2 FYNNEI. V gave up 0 bases and J gave up 6 bases; unmatched junction bases: 10. The CDR3 nucleotides are TGTGCCAGCAGTGAAGCCACGGTCCTAGCGGGAGTCGCCGGGGAGCTGTTTTTT. Translated, it gives CASSEATVLAGVAGELFF.

The J gene is TRBJ2-5, the V gene TRBV5-8; 13 nucleotides match TRBD2. Germline loops: CDR1 SGHTS, CDR2 YDEGEE. The CDR3 runs to 17 residues. V was clipped by 1 base and J by 3 bases; unmatched bases: 6. CDR3 residues: CASSLLGLAGVEETQYF. The CDR3 DNA reads as TGTGCCAGCAGCTTGCTTGGACTAGCGGGAGTGGAAGAGACCCAGTACTTC.

This clone was seen a handful of times. The chain links TRBV4-1 to TRBJ2-3; the D gene is possibly TRBD1 (6 bases). CDR1 is MGHRA and CDR2 is YSYEKL in the germline V gene. The CDR3 contains 13 residues. The V end lost 4 bases, the J end lost 5 bases, and 10 bases lay between the germline ends. The CDR3 nucleotides are TGCGCCAGCAGCCCGGAGACAGGAGATACGCAGTATTTT. It encodes CASSPETGDTQYF.